A single sample is the source of the 19 T cell receptor beta chains below, sequenced in a study of vaccination effects on CD4 cells after COVID-19. Their specific antigens are unknown. Assay: immunoSEQ multiplex PCR; the TCRdb copy retains only in-frame clones and omits some. The sample holds under 35,000 clones, approximately 60% seen once. Expansion with viral peptide pools was applied to antigen-specific CD4+ T cells by the ViraFEST assay prior to sequencing. Culturing for more than 9 days preceded CD4+ T cell isolation. Vaccine administered to participants consisted of two doses of either BNT162b2 or mRNA-1273. Specimen: CD4+ T cells from PBMCs cultured with SARS-CoV-2 spike peptides, collected after COVID-19 vaccination. These receptors were obtained from a human donor who received a COVID-19 vaccine.

This clone was observed a few times. This chain uses TRBV7-2 with TRBJ2-2; possibly TRBD1 for D (5 bases). The CDR3 is 16 residues long. CDR1 and CDR2 from the germline V gene are SGHTA and FQGNSA. The V gene lost 5 bases and the J gene lost 1 base, with 14 bases spanning the gap. DNA of the CDR3: TGTGCCAGCAGCAAGACAGTTCCCGTGAACACCGGGGAGCTGTTTTTT. Amino acid sequence: CASSKTVPVNTGELFF.

The chain employs TRBV19 and TRBJ1-2; D possibly corresponds to TRBD1 (5 bases). The V end was cut by 5 bases, the J end by 4 bases, with 17 bases between. The CDR3 contains 15 residues. The V gene's germline CDR1 is LNHDA and CDR2 SQIVND (reference sequence). CDR3 coding DNA: TGTGCCAGTAGTCCAGAAGGACATATCATCTATGGCTACACCTTC. It is translated as CASSPEGHIIYGYTF.

The chain is built from TRBV15 and TRBJ1-4; TRBD1 might be the D (6 bases). Germline CDR1 is LNHNV and CDR2 is YYDKDF (reference sequence). V lost 0 bases and J lost 4, with 12 bases in between. CDR3 length equals 16 residues. For the CDR3, the DNA is TGTGCCACCAGCAGAGATAGGACAGACCGTAATGAAAAACTGTTTTTT. It encodes CATSRDRTDRNEKLFF.

The rearrangement links TRBV2 to TRBJ2-7; 8 positions match TRBD2. V lost 6 bases and J lost 6; bases outside the gene matches: 7. The CDR3 contains 13 residues. The germline V gene has CDR1 SNHLY and CDR2 FYNNEI. The CDR3 loop is CASRRGLVSEQYF. The CDR3 DNA follows: TGTGCCAGCAGACGGGGACTAGTCTCCGAGCAGTACTTC.

The genes are TRBV6-5 and TRBJ2-1, with 11 bases that match TRBD2. V dropped 8 bases and J dropped 13; count of bases not matched to a gene: 13. CDR1 and CDR2 from the germline V gene are MNHEY and SVGAGI. The CDR3 consists of 14 residues. The DNA of the CDR3 is TGTGCCAGCCTTCTTGTCGCTAGCGGGAGGCAACAGTTCTTC. This codes for CASLLVASGRQQFF.

The chain employs TRBV3-1 (or the pseudogene TRBV3-2) and TRBJ1-5; D is unresolved. V was trimmed by 1 base and J by 7 bases, leaving 14 bases between them. Per germline, CDR1 LGHDT and CDR2 YNNKEL (reference sequence). This CDR3 region has 15 residues. Here the CDR3 reads CASSQGGPNGQPQHF. Written as DNA, the CDR3 is TGTGCCAGCAGCCAAGGAGGTCCAAATGGGCAGCCCCAGCATTTT.

The chain uses TRBV10-1 and TRBJ1-1; D gene uncertain. Trimming removed 0 bases from V and 1 base from J, with 3 bases in between. The CDR3 spans 13 residues. Germline CDR1 WNHNN, CDR2 SYGVQD (reference sequence). CDR3 protein: CASSESRNTEAFF. In DNA, the CDR3 is TGCGCCAGCAGTGAGTCGAGGAACACTGAAGCTTTCTTT.

This CDR3 is CASSLVDRAYGYTF. In nucleotides, the CDR3 is TGTGCCAGCAGCTTGGTTGACAGGGCCTATGGCTACACCTTC. The chain employs TRBV5-4 and TRBJ1-2; 7 bases fit TRBD1. The CDR3 covers 14 residues. J was trimmed by 4 bases and V by 0 bases; bases with no gene match: 3. From germline, CDR1 is SGHNT and CDR2 YYREEE (reference sequence). The whole variable domain, remainder taken from reference TRBV5-4 and TRBJ1-2, is ETGVTQSPTHLIKTRGQQVTLRCSSQSGHNTVSWYQQALGQGPQFIFQYYREEENGRGNFPPRFSGLQFPNYSSELNVNALELDDSALYLCASSLVDRAYGYTFGSGTRLTVV.

In its sample, this clone was seen once. The V gene is TRBV25-1, the J gene TRBJ1-6; a weak D match, TRBD1 (6 bases). The V end lost 3 bases, the J end lost 10 bases, and 13 bases lay between the germline ends. The CDR3 length is 14 residues. Germline V gene lookup returns CDR1 MGHDK and CDR2 SYGVNS. The CDR3: CASSDPGTRSPLHF. The CDR3 region has the DNA TGTGCCAGCAGTGACCCCGGGACACGCTCACCCCTCCACTTT. Looking up the rest from reference TRBV25-1 and TRBJ1-6 gives the full variable domain: EADIYQTPRYLVIGTGKKITLECSQTMGHDKMYWYQQDPGMELHLIHYSYGVNSTEKGDLSSESTVSRIRTEHFPLTLESARPSHTSQYLCASSDPGTRSPLHFGNGTRLTVT.

This clone was seen only a few times. This chain connects TRBV7-2 to TRBJ1-2; D might be TRBD1 (5 bases). V lost 0 bases to trimming and J lost 0 bases, with 8 bases between them. The CDR3 covers 15 residues. CDR1 and CDR2 from the germline V gene are SGHTA and FQGNSA. CDR3 residues: CASSLAPGANYGYTF. The CDR3 DNA is TGTGCCAGCAGCTTAGCTCCGGGGGCTAACTATGGCTACACCTTC.

The chain has TRBV30 and TRBJ1-6; tentatively, D is TRBD1 (5 bases). This CDR3 is built from 17 residues. Germline V gene data show CDR1 as GTSNPN and CDR2 as SVGIG (reference sequence). V was cut by 2 bases and J by 9 bases, with 23 bases left in between. The CDR3 protein is CAWSIPGLGVTGSPLHF. CDR3 nucleotide sequence: TGTGCCTGGAGTATTCCAGGGCTGGGAGTTACGGGTTCACCCCTCCACTTT.

The rearrangement links TRBV6-5 to TRBJ1-3; no definite D call. With 1 base removed from V and 7 bases from J, the gap between germline ends came to 17 bases. Germline CDR1 reads MNHEY; CDR2 reads SVGAGI. This CDR3 spans 16 amino acids. The CDR3 DNA reads as TGTGCCAGCAGTTACTTGGGCAGCGGAGTCGTCAACACCATATATTTT. This encodes CASSYLGSGVVNTIYF.

J is TRBJ1-2 and V is TRBV4-2; 8 bases are a match to TRBD1. The CDR3 loop spans 18 amino acids. The germline CDR1 and CDR2 sequences are LGHNA and YNFKEQ. V shed 1 base and J 3 bases; nucleotides not matched to a gene: 13. Written as DNA, the CDR3 is TGTGCCAGCAGCCAAGTTGCCATAAGGACAGGGCACGACTATGGCTACACCTTC. Translation gives CASSQVAIRTGHDYGYTF.

V gene TRBV28 combines with J gene TRBJ2-1; 12 bases fit TRBD2. The germline CDR1 and CDR2 sequences are MDHEN and SYDVKM. The CDR3 has 15 amino acids. V lost 5 bases and J lost 9; bases outside the gene matches: 8. CDR3 sequence: CASSKRLAGVSEQFF. CDR3 nucleotides: TGTGCCAGCAGTAAGAGACTAGCGGGAGTCAGTGAGCAGTTCTTC.

This clone was counted at least ten times. The chain links TRBV19 to TRBJ1-5; 9 nucleotides agree with TRBD1. The ends lost 9 bases at V and 4 bases at J; junction bases unmatched: 10. There are 15 residues in the CDR3. Germline V gene lookup returns CDR1 LNHDA and CDR2 SQIVND (reference sequence). CDR3 region: CASRRDRVSNQPQHF. The CDR3 nucleotides read TGTGCCAGCCGCCGGGACAGGGTCTCGAATCAGCCCCAGCATTTT. Full variable domain (outside the CDR3, taken from reference TRBV19 and TRBJ1-5): DGGITQSPKYLFRKEGQNVTLSCEQNLNHDAMYWYRQDPGQGLRLIYYSQIVNDFQKGDIAEGYSVSREKKESFPLTVTSAQKNPTAFYLCASRRDRVSNQPQHFGDGTRLSIL.

The V call is TRBV6-5, the J call TRBJ1-2; 10 bases align to TRBD1. The CDR3 runs to 15 residues. J lost 6 bases, V lost 4 bases, and 8 bases had no gene match. Germline CDR1 reads MNHEY; CDR2 reads SVGAGI. The chain's CDR3 is CASSLSGTGVNGYTF. The CDR3 DNA sequence: TGTGCCAGCAGTTTGTCGGGGACAGGGGTTAATGGCTACACCTTC.

J is TRBJ2-7 and V is TRBV4-1; a weak D match, TRBD2 (5 bases). The CDR3 contains 14 residues. V gave up 5 bases and J gave up 5 bases, with 16 bases separating them. CDR1 and CDR2 (germline): MGHRA, YSYEKL. In DNA form, the CDR3 reads TGCGCCAGCAGCAAACCGACGGGGAATCACGAGCAGTACTTC. This encodes CASSKPTGNHEQYF.

The rearrangement uses TRBV11-2 and TRBJ1-2, with D possibly TRBD1 on 6 matching bases. Between the trimmed V and J ends, which lost 7 bases and 4 bases, there was a span of 22 bases. The germline gives CDR1 SGHAT, CDR2 FQNNGV. The CDR3 covers 16 residues. The CDR3 DNA reads TGTGCCAGCACCGTAGGCAGGGGAAGGAGAAGCTATGGCTACACCTTC. Amino acids: CASTVGRGRRSYGYTF.

The V and J genes are TRBV18 and TRBJ1-1; 9 bases line up with TRBD1. The CDR3 spans 15 residues. Germline trimming cut 1 base from V and 3 bases from J; bases unmatched to any gene: 3. CDR1 is KGHSH and CDR2 is LQKENI in the germline V gene. The CDR3 DNA reads TGTGCCAGCTCACCACGGGACAGGGTGGACACTGAAGCTTTCTTT. Translating gives CASSPRDRVDTEAFF.